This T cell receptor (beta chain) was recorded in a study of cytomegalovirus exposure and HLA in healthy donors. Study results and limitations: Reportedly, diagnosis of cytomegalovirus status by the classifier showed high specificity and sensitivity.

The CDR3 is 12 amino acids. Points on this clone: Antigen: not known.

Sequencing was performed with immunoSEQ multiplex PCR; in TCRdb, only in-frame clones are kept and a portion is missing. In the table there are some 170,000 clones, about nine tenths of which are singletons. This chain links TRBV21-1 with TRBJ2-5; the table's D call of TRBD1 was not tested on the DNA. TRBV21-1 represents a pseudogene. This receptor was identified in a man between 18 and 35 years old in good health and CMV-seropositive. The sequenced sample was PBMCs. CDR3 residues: CAPRGQSETQYF. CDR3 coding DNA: TGTGCCCCCCGGGGACAGTCCGAGACCCAGTACTTC.